This is a list of T cell receptor beta chains from one sample in a study of T cells after yellow fever vaccination. MiXCR was run by TCRdb on the 5' RACE reads, yielding one entry per CDR3 protein. In the table there are 60,000 to 85,000 distinct CDR3 sequences, around 7% of which are singletons. The sequenced sample was CD8+ T cells sorted from PBMCs, obtained more than 35 days after the first yellow fever vaccination. These TCRs come from a man aged 18 to 35 who received the YFV17D yellow fever vaccine. Each CDR3 is given without its conserved first and last residue. D genes are given only for firm matches. Clone size is given for some rows only: seen once, a few or many times, or a class if the clone is expanded.

D,V,size,J,CDR3
-,TRBV5-1,many,TRBJ1-4,ASSATGTTNEKLF
-,TRBV27,few,TRBJ2-7,ASSSTGDEQY
TRBD1,TRBV4-1,many,TRBJ2-2,ASSLRTGYTGELF
-,TRBV29-1,many,TRBJ2-4,SVITAAKNIQY
-,TRBV1,few,TRBJ2-1,TSSQGGLAVSSYNEQF
TRBD1,TRBV3-1,many,TRBJ2-1,ASSPPTGYNEQF
-,TRBV28,few,TRBJ1-6,ASSFRANSPLH
-,TRBV20-1,many,TRBJ1-6,SAMLRLRSPLH
-,TRBV5-4,-,TRBJ1-1,ASSDGGTEAF
TRBD2,TRBV6-2/TRBV6-3,many,TRBJ2-1,ASSYGGGVYNEQF
TRBD1,TRBV2,-,TRBJ1-2,ASSGGIGTGDNYGYT